Listed here is a single T cell receptor (beta chain). The sample holds a few counts of this clone. The antigen it binds to is not known. The sample holds no much larger clone one base away, and base qualities are not on file. These data belong to a study of PD-1 blockade in classical Hodgkin lymphoma (TCRdb year 2020). Regarding the study in general: Nivolumab dosing was 3 mg/kg intravenously every 2 weeks, continuing until either disease progression or unacceptable toxicity. The study used TCR beta sequencing and CyTOF to define a peripheral blood immune signature of response to PD-1 blockade in classical Hodgkin lymphoma.

Read against the paper, the sample's time point label means: cycle 1 day 1 (C1D1), immediately before nivolumab initiation. Every trial patient had relapsed after autologous stem cell transplantation, and cohorts A, B and C differed in prior brentuximab vedotin exposure. A Miltenyi CD4+ T cell isolation kit was used for magnetic negative selection to purify CD4+ T cells from thawed PBMCs. The trial cohort comprised some 60 patients with relapsed/refractory classical Hodgkin lymphoma whose best overall responses were complete response, partial response or progressive disease. In the multi-cohort phase II CheckMate 205 trial, trial patients received single-agent nivolumab. An independent review committee assessed best overall response using the 2007 International Working Group response criteria. Trial PBMCs were collected immediately before nivolumab initiation (C1D1) and during therapy at cycle 2 day 1 and cycle 4 day 1. Peripheral blood was collected in 8 mL Vacutainer Cell Preparation Tubes, from which PBMCs were isolated by centrifugation and then cryopreserved. Purified CD4+ and CD8+ fractions were prepared only for cases in which an additional PBMC sample was available. Magnetically labelled cells were removed on LS columns in a quadroMACS separator, and the flow-through was retained as the purified fraction.

Study-wide findings and limitations: Baseline TCR diversity was reported to be lower in newly diagnosed patients than in healthy donors, and even lower in relapsed/refractory patients. By C4D1, a significant rise was seen in CD4+ TCR diversity but not in CD8+ TCR diversity (p=0.0027 vs p=0.16), and the rise was most apparent among complete responders (p=0.02). Diversity was lower in patients who began nivolumab less than 1 year after ASCT, so these patients were left out of later analyses to avoid confounding by immune reconstitution. Among trial patients, those achieving complete response had baseline diversity similar to that of newly diagnosed patients, while diversity was significantly lower in partial responders and progressors. Only a single clinical trial cohort was studied, and what caused the repertoire differences, possibly disease activity or prior therapy, remained undefined.

Genomic DNA was extracted with the Qiagen DNeasy kit from unsorted PBMCs and from negatively selected CD4+ and CD8+ fractions. TCR beta CDR3 regions were subjected to amplification by immunoSEQ multiplex PCR with primers that anneal to V and J segments. A synthetic immune receptor repertoire was used to minimize amplification bias, and remaining bias was computationally removed after sequencing. The authors processed their data as follows. Repertoire diversity was quantified as the Shannon entropy index using custom Python scripts. Unsorted, CD4+ and CD8+ repertoires were analyzed separately, except in combined analyses where CD4+ and CD8+ sequences were merged in silico. A clone counted as expanded when the clone's frequency after treatment rose at least 2-fold relative to C1D1, and clones undetected at baseline were given a pseudocount of 0.5. Singleton clones were defined as clones with 0 or 1 copy at C1D1, and non-singleton clones were defined as clones with 2 or more copies. Clones expanded in unsorted samples were labelled as CD4+, CD8+ or unknown by matching protein sequences in sorted samples from the same patient. Wilcoxon tests on paired samples were used to test changes in diversity from C1D1 to C4D1. TCRdb stores this immuneACCESS table with in-frame sequences only. Part of the clones is absent; in the studies checked, under half of the shortfall reflects unresolved V genes, and no reason is known for the rest. V, J and clone size reflect that table, while D and trimming were determined from the DNA. The sample includes around 7,700 clones, with 70% to 90% observed a single time. Together, the top ten hold around 1.8% of the sample.

CDR3 length: 15 amino acids, cysteine to phenylalanine. Just the 45-base CDR3 DNA is kept, in frame starting at base 1. For CDR1 and CDR2, the germline V gene lists MNHNS and SASEGT. The V and J ends are trimmed by 2 bases and 5 bases, leaving 15 bases between them. The V gene is TRBV6-1 and the J gene is TRBJ1-2, with TRBD1 perhaps the D gene, on 6 matching bases. The sequences come from CD4+ T cells from blood, collected at baseline. The source of this sequence is a human donor with classical Hodgkin lymphoma. CDR3 loop: CASSEQPRDTYGYTF. The DNA is as follows: TGTGCCAGCAGTGAACAACCCCGGGACACTTATGGCTACACCTTC.